This T cell receptor beta chain stems from a study of T cell responses to AZD1222 COVID-19 vaccine. Only in-frame clones appear in the TCRdb table, and some are missing; sequencing was by immunoSEQ multiplex PCR. The sample consists of 150,000 to 200,000 clones, about 88% of them appearing once. The source of this sequence is an adult who received the AZD1222 COVID-19 vaccine. The sequencing here drew on peripheral blood, taken 28 days after the second AZD1222 dose.

In DNA, the CDR3 is TGCAGCGTTGCCGACAGGGGGTCGACCGGGGAGCTGTTTTTT. Translation: CSVADRGSTGELFF. The chain employs TRBV29-1 and TRBJ2-2, with TRBD1 matching over 9 bases. Trimming cost V 4 bases and J 5 bases; bases outside gene matches: 5. Per the germline V gene, CDR1 is SQVTM and CDR2 is ANQGSEA. The CDR3 totals 14 residues.